The 22 T cell receptor beta chains below all came from one sample that was sequenced in a study of cytomegalovirus exposure and HLA in healthy donors. Method: immunoSEQ multiplex PCR; TCRdb's copy keeps in-frame clones and lacks some. The sample includes about 130,000 clones, nearly 90% of them seen just once. Specimen: PBMCs. The source is a man aged 25 to 45 in good health and CMV-seronegative.

The chain employs TRBV6-5 and TRBJ2-7, with 11 nucleotides matching TRBD1. The CDR3 is made up of 13 amino acids. Germline V gives CDR1 MNHEY, CDR2 SVGAGI. J gave up 3 bases and V 8 bases, and 3 bases lay outside the gene matches. The CDR3 here is CASYGTGGYEQYF. CDR3 coding DNA: TGTGCCAGCTACGGGACAGGGGGCTACGAGCAGTACTTC.

The gene calls are TRBV7-8 and TRBJ2-7, with a possible D match to TRBD2 (5 bases). The V gene lost 3 bases and the J gene lost 4 bases, with 10 bases spanning the gap. The CDR3 is made up of 13 amino acids. Germline values: CDR1 SGHVS, CDR2 FQNEAQ. The CDR3 here is CASSLNEGYEQYF. The CDR3 DNA reads as TGTGCCAGCAGCTTGAACGAGGGATACGAGCAGTACTTC.

This chain connects TRBV25-1 to TRBJ1-6, with 8 positions matching TRBD1. The CDR3 is 16 residues long. The V and J ends lost 2 bases and 7 bases, in that order; junction bases with no gene match: 7. Germline V gene lookup returns CDR1 MGHDK and CDR2 SYGVNS. CDR3 sequence (DNA): TGTGCCAGCAGTGAAGGGGGGCAGGGGGCGAATTCACCCCTCCACTTT. This translates into CASSEGGQGANSPLHF.

The CDR3 sequence: CASSVNRVSGANVLTF. The CDR3 DNA follows: TGTGCCAGCTCCGTTAACAGGGTCTCTGGGGCCAACGTCCTGACTTTC. The V call is TRBV18, the J call TRBJ2-6, with TRBD1 as a possible D gene (6 bases). V lost 6 bases to trimming and J lost 0 bases, with 12 bases between them. Germline V gene sequence: CDR1 KGHSH, CDR2 LQKENI. CDR3 size: 16 residues.

The CDR3 spells CASTTDITGLDEQYF. The CDR3 nucleotides read TGTGCCAGCACCACAGATATAACAGGGTTGGACGAGCAGTACTTC. The J gene is TRBJ2-7, the V gene TRBV27; perhaps TRBD1 as D (6 bases). Germline loops: CDR1 MNHEY, CDR2 SMNVEV (reference sequence). With 7 bases removed from V and 5 bases from J, the gap between germline ends came to 21 bases. The CDR3 totals 15 residues.

The chain joins TRBV6-5 to TRBJ1-5; 7 bases fit TRBD1. The CDR3 spans 13 residues. Looked up from germline, CDR1 is MNHEY and CDR2 is SVGAGI. V shed 5 bases and J 7 bases; nucleotides not matched to a gene: 5. The DNA for the CDR3 is TGTGCCAGCAGTAAACACAGGGGACAGCCCCAGCATTTT. Translation gives CASSKHRGQPQHF.

This chain joins TRBV11-2 and TRBJ1-3; 10 positions match TRBD1. Trimming at V came to 5 bases and at J to 2 bases, leaving 3 bases not matched to a gene. The CDR3 has 15 amino acids. Germline values: CDR1 SGHAT, CDR2 FQNNGV. Written as DNA, the CDR3 is TGTGCCAGCAGCCTCGGACAGGGGGCTGGAAACACCATATATTTT. Its protein product is CASSLGQGAGNTIYF.

A few counts support this clone. The rearrangement joins TRBV21-1 to TRBJ1-2; the table's D call, TRBD1, was not checked against the DNA. TRBV21-1 is a pseudogene segment. The CDR3 is 11 residues long. Here the CDR3 reads CATLTVYGYTF. The CDR3 nucleotides read TGTGCCACTCTGACAGTCTACGGCTACACCTTC.

V and J are TRBV7-6 and TRBJ2-6; D is unresolved. Germline values: CDR1 SGHVS, CDR2 FNYEAQ. Between the trimmed V and J ends, which lost 5 bases and 0 bases, there was a span of 8 bases. The CDR3 spans 15 residues. DNA of the CDR3: TGTGCCAGCAGCCCCCGGAGCTCTGGGGCCAACGTCCTGACTTTC. It encodes CASSPRSSGANVLTF.

The chain uses TRBV19 and TRBJ1-5, with TRBD1 as a possible D gene (5 bases). The ends were cut back, 5 bases at V and 4 bases at J, with 9 bases in the middle. The CDR3 is made up of 13 amino acids. The V gene's germline CDR1 is LNHDA and CDR2 SQIVND (reference sequence). The CDR3 DNA reads as TGTGCCAGTAGTCGGGGGTGGAATCAGCCCCAGCATTTT. Amino acid sequence: CASSRGWNQPQHF.

The chain uses TRBV11-2 and TRBJ2-7; possibly TRBD2 for D (7 bases). The CDR3 is made up of 14 amino acids. Germline CDR1 reads SGHAT; CDR2 reads FQNNGV. V shed 7 bases and J shed 2 bases, with 15 bases lying between them. CDR3 DNA: TGTGCCAGCAACCATCCGGGGGGCACCTACGAGCAGTACTTC. Amino acids: CASNHPGGTYEQYF.

V and J are TRBV7-2 and TRBJ2-7, with 9 bases lining up with TRBD1. The V segment lost 1 base and the J segment 4 bases; nucleotides outside the gene matches: 8. CDR1 SGHTA and CDR2 FQGNSA come from the germline V gene. The length of the CDR3 is 16 residues. The CDR3 DNA is TGTGCCAGCAGCTTAGGCGCCGGGACAGGGTTATACGAGCAGTACTTC. Protein sequence: CASSLGAGTGLYEQYF. The variable domain in full, with the rest retrieved from reference TRBV7-2 and TRBJ2-7, is GAGVSQSPSNKVTEKGKDVELRCDPISGHTALYWYRQSLGQGLEFLIYFQGNSAPDKSGLPSDRFSAERTGGSVSTLTIQRTQQEDSAVYLCASSLGAGTGLYEQYFGPGTRLTVT.

This chain links TRBV15 with TRBJ2-1; D is possibly TRBD2 (6 bases). CDR1 and CDR2 from the germline V gene are LNHNV and YYDKDF (reference sequence). Trimming shortened V by 0 bases and J by 4 bases, and 13 bases separated the two germline ends. The CDR3 is 16 amino acids. CDR3 DNA: TGTGCCACCAGCAGAGATCCGGGACTCCTGTACAATGAGCAGTTCTTC. Amino acids: CATSRDPGLLYNEQFF.

V is TRBV6-6 and J is TRBJ2-7, with D maybe TRBD1 (6 bases). The CDR3 totals 14 residues. V was pared by 4 bases and J by 1 base, with 11 bases between. Germline CDR1 is MNHNY and CDR2 is SVGAGI (reference sequence). CDR3 in DNA: TGTGCCAGCAGTTCCCGGGACACTTCCTACGAGCAGTACTTC. This encodes CASSSRDTSYEQYF.

The V and J genes are TRBV5-1 and TRBJ2-7; D not certain. Deletions cut 0 bases from V and 2 bases from J, with 6 bases between. Germline CDR1 reads SGHRS; CDR2 reads YFSETQ. This CDR3 is 13 amino acids long. For the CDR3, the DNA is TGCGCCAGCAGCTTGGACCCAGCCTACGAGCAGTACTTC. It encodes CASSLDPAYEQYF.

The genes are TRBV12-5 and TRBJ2-7, with D possibly matching TRBD2 (6 bases). Germline V gene data show CDR1 as LGHNT and CDR2 as FRNRAP. Trimming shortened V by 3 bases and J by 6 bases, and 12 bases separated the two germline ends. The CDR3 is 13 amino acids. The CDR3 DNA follows: TGTGCTAGTGGTTTCGGTGCGGGGCGCGAGCAGTACTTC. It specifies CASGFGAGREQYF.

This clone was observed a single time. The chain is built from TRBV27 and TRBJ2-1, with 7 bases identical to TRBD1. The CDR3 has 13 residues. In germline, CDR1 is MNHEY, CDR2 SMNVEV (reference sequence). Trimming cost V 3 bases and J 6 bases; bases outside gene matches: 2. The chain's CDR3 is CASSFYRGNEQFF. The DNA of the CDR3 is TGTGCCAGCAGTTTCTACAGGGGCAATGAGCAGTTCTTC.

The chain links TRBV6-5 to TRBJ1-6, with D maybe TRBD1 (6 bases). The germline gives CDR1 MNHEY, CDR2 SVGAGI. The CDR3 is 16 amino acids. V was cut by 2 bases and J by 8 bases, with 16 bases left in between. CDR3 region: CASSYGNRATDSPLHF. Written as DNA, the CDR3 is TGTGCCAGCAGTTACGGGAACAGGGCGACAGATTCACCCCTCCACTTT.

The J gene is TRBJ2-7, the V gene TRBV13; 10 bases line up with TRBD2. After removal of 1 base from V and 6 bases from J, the junction contained 6 bases not matched to a gene. This CDR3 spans 15 amino acids. Germline V lookup: CDR1 PRHDT, CDR2 FYEKMQ (reference sequence). CDR3 in amino acids: CASSLVGLANREQYF. The CDR3 coding sequence is TGTGCCAGCAGCTTAGTGGGACTAGCGAATCGCGAGCAGTACTTC.

The chain joins TRBV11-2 to TRBJ2-7; the D gene is possibly TRBD2 (6 bases). CDR1 is SGHAT, CDR2 FQNNGV, per germline. V was cut by 1 base and J by 5 bases, with 12 bases left in between. This CDR3 has 14 residues. CDR3 sequence reads: CASSLVGGRNEQYF. The CDR3 DNA reads as TGTGCCAGCAGCTTAGTAGGAGGGCGCAACGAGCAGTACTTC.

The chain uses TRBV9 and TRBJ1-1; tentatively, D is TRBD1 (5 bases). CDR3 length: 15 amino acids. V lost 1 base, J lost 3 bases, and 13 bases lay in between. The germline gives CDR1 SGDLS, CDR2 YYNGEE. The CDR3 region is CASSVQGRGHTEAFF. The CDR3 region has the DNA TGTGCCAGCAGCGTACAGGGAAGGGGCCACACTGAAGCTTTCTTT.

CDR3 sequence reads: CASSQFRSGGRNEKLFF. The CDR3 DNA reads TGCGCCAGCAGCCAATTTAGATCGGGGGGTCGCAATGAAAAACTGTTTTTT. V gene TRBV4-3 combines with J gene TRBJ1-4, with TRBD1 as a possible D gene (5 bases). Germline V lookup: CDR1 LGHNA, CDR2 YSLEER. V was shortened by 2 bases and J by 5 bases, with 18 bases between the two germline ends. The CDR3 length is 17 residues.